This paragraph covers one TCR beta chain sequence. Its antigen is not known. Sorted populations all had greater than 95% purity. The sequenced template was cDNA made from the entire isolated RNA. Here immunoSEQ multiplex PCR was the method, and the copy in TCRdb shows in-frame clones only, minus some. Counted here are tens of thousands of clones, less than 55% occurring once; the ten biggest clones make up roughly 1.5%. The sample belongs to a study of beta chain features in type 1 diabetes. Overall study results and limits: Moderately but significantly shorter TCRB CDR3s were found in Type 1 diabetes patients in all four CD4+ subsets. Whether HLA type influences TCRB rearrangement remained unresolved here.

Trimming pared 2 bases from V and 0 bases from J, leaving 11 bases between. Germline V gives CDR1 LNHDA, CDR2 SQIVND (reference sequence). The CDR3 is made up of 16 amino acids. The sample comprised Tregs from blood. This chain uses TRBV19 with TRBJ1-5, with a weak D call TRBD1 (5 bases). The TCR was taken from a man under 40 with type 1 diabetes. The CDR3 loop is CASSITGTTSNQPQHF. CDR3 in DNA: TGTGCCAGTAGTATAACAGGAACTACTAGCAATCAGCCCCAGCATTTT.